Below are 3 T cell receptor beta chains sequenced from a single sample in a study of shared T cell receptors in the human thymus. Libraries were prepared by immunoSEQ multiplex PCR; TCRdb keeps only in-frame clonotypes and omits some of them. The sample lists 500,000 to 750,000 clones, roughly 90% seen once, with over 0.008% in the top ten. These same data were also listed under a study on human thymus T cells.

Sequencing used thymocytes. The receptors come from a boy less than two years old with a congenital heart defect.

The DNA of the CDR3 is TGTGCCAGCAGCGTTACAGGGAGAGGTGGCTACACCTTC. The encoded protein is CASSVTGRGGYTF. The J gene is TRBJ1-2, the V gene TRBV7-6, with a weak D call TRBD1 (6 bases). Looked up from germline, CDR1 is SGHVS and CDR2 is FNYEAQ. This CDR3 is 13 amino acids long. V shed 5 bases and J shed 7 bases, with 14 bases lying between them.

The sample holds a few counts of this clone. The chain is built from TRBV6-1 and TRBJ2-5; TRBD1 matches 8 bases. The CDR3 is made up of 16 amino acids. From germline, CDR1 is MNHNS and CDR2 SASEGT. The V gene end was trimmed by 1 base and the J gene end by 4 bases; junction bases not matched to a gene: 8. The CDR3 DNA reads TGTGCCAGCAGTGAAGGACGGCAGGGGGCTGGAGAGACCCAGTACTTC. Its protein is CASSEGRQGAGETQYF.

This sequence joins TRBV6-5 and TRBJ1-5; D might be TRBD1 (5 bases). Trimming pared 6 bases from V and 4 bases from J, leaving 10 bases between. The germline gives CDR1 MNHEY, CDR2 SVGAGI. The CDR3 is 13 amino acids. The CDR3, as DNA: TGTGCCAGCAGCCGGGACTGGAATCAGCCCCAGCATTTT. Its translation is CASSRDWNQPQHF.